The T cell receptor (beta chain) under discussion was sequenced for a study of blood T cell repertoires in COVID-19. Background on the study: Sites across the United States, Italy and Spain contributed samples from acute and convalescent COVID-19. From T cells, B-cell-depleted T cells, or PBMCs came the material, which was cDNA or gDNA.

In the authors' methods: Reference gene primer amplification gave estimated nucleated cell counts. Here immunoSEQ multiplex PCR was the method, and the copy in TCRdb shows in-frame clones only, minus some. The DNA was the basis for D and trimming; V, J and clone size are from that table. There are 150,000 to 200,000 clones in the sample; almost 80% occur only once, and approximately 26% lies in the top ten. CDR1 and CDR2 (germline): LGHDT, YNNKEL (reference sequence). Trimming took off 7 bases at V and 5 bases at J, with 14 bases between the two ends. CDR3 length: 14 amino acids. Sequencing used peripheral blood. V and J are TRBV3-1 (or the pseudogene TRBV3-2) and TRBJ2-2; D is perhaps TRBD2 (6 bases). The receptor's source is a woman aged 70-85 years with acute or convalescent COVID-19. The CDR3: CASTGGALTGELFF. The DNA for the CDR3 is TGTGCCAGCACGGGCGGGGCTTTGACCGGGGAGCTGTTTTTT.